This T cell receptor beta chain was documented in a study of OX40 agonist ivuxolimab in advanced cancers. Overall study: Among those enrolled, mean age was 60 years (range roughly 23 to 85) and about 81% were male.

Study outcomes and limitations: CD4+ and CD8+ blood T cells expanded clonally by week 6 at 0.1 to 3.0 mg/kg.

The count of this clone is one. What it binds is not known. Trimming left V 0 bases short and J 2 bases short, with 11 bases between. CDR1 is LGHNA, CDR2 YSLEER, per germline. The CDR3 consists of 16 residues. TCRdb's copy holds only in-frame clones and misses some; the assay was immunoSEQ multiplex PCR. Of approximately 30,000 clones listed, about nine tenths were seen once; the top ten hold 33%. The V and J genes are TRBV4-3 and TRBJ2-1, with D possibly matching TRBD2 (6 bases). Sequencing used CD4+ or CD8+ T cells sorted from blood, obtained in a trial of the OX40 agonist ivuxolimab. This TCR came from an adult with an advanced solid tumor such as melanoma, head and neck, liver or kidney cancer. The CDR3 reads CASSQDGGQPYNEQFF. The CDR3 DNA is TGCGCCAGCAGCCAAGATGGAGGGCAGCCCTACAATGAGCAGTTCTTC.